These T cell receptor beta chains were read from a single sample in a study of cytomegalovirus exposure and HLA in healthy donors. The method was immunoSEQ multiplex PCR; TCRdb's version includes in-frame clones alone and lacks a portion of them. The repertoire holds over 100,000 clones, with 70% to 90% as singletons. The sequenced sample was PBMCs. These receptor sequences come from a man aged 35 to 55 in good health and CMV-seronegative. Each CDR3 is given with its conserved first and last residue. D genes are given only for firm matches. Size tells how often a clone was seen (once, few, many) or the class of an expanded clone, and some rows leave it out.

V gene	J gene	D gene	clone size	CDR3 DNA	CDR3 protein
TRBV5-5	TRBJ2-6	-	few	TGTGCCAGCAGTTCCCGGGAACCGACCTACTCTGGGGCCAACGTCCTGACTTTC	CASSSREPTYSGANVLTF
TRBV27	TRBJ2-7	TRBD2	-	TGTGCCAGCAGTCCATATAGCGGGGGGATCTCCTACGAGCAGTACTTC	CASSPYSGGISYEQYF
TRBV10-3	TRBJ1-1	-	-	TGTGCCATCAGTGACGCGGACAGTGAAGCTTTCTTT	CAISDADSEAFF
TRBV2	TRBJ2-7	-	-	TGTGCCAGCAGTGAGGCAGTCACCTACGAGCAGTACTTC	CASSEAVTYEQYF
TRBV27	TRBJ2-2	-	-	TGTGCCAGCAGCTCGAACACCGGGGAGCTGTTTTTT	CASSSNTGELFF
TRBV6-5	TRBJ2-1	TRBD2	-	TGTGCCAGCAGTCCCGGGACTAGCGGGGGGGGTGAGCAGTTCTTC	CASSPGTSGGGEQFF
TRBV29-1	TRBJ2-3	TRBD1	-	TGCAGCGCCGAGAGACAGGGGGCTTATACGCAGTATTTT	CSAERQGAYTQYF
TRBV5-6	TRBJ2-5	TRBD1	once	TGTGCCAGCACCCGGACAGGGCTCCAAGAGACCCAGTACTTC	CASTRTGLQETQYF
TRBV11-2	TRBJ2-7	TRBD1	-	TGTGCCAGCAGCTTCGGTGACAGGGGCCACGAGCAGTACTTC	CASSFGDRGHEQYF
TRBV5-5	TRBJ2-1	-	-	TGTGCCAGCAGCTTTGTCCTACTAGCAGCCGGGAATGAGCAGTTCTTC	CASSFVLLAAGNEQFF
TRBV19	TRBJ2-3	TRBD2	-	TGTGCCAGTAGTACTAGCGGGGGGATAGGAGATACGCAGTATTTT	CASSTSGGIGDTQYF
TRBV29-1	TRBJ2-1	-	-	TGCAGCGTCGGAGGCCCTACGATCCAAGAGCAGTTCTTC	CSVGGPTIQEQFF
TRBV5-4	TRBJ2-7	TRBD1	-	TGTGCCAGCAGCCGGGGACAGGGGGTCCCCTACGAGCAGTACTTC	CASSRGQGVPYEQYF
TRBV5-5	TRBJ1-4	TRBD1	-	TGTGCCAGCAGCTTACACGGGACAGGGATTGAGGAAAAACTGTTTTTT	CASSLHGTGIEEKLFF
TRBV4-1	TRBJ2-2	TRBD2	-	TGCGCCAGCAGCCAGGGGACTAGAGAGATCGGGGAGCTGTTTTTT	CASSQGTREIGELFF
TRBV15	TRBJ2-3	-	-	TGTGCCACCAGCACGGTACAGGGAATAGTAGATACGCAGTATTTT	CATSTVQGIVDTQYF
TRBV5-1	TRBJ2-3	TRBD1	-	TGCGCCAGCAGCCCAGGACAGGGCACAGATACGCAGTATTTT	CASSPGQGTDTQYF
TRBV5-8	TRBJ2-5	-	-	TGTGCCAGCAGCTTGATAGTCGGTAGGGGGGAGACCCAGTACTTC	CASSLIVGRGETQYF
TRBV4-3	TRBJ2-1	-	-	TGCGCCAGCAGCCAAGAGTCCAGACAGCTACTTAATGAGCAGTTCTTC	CASSQESRQLLNEQFF
TRBV10-3	TRBJ2-7	-	-	TGTGCCATCAGTGACCCTGGGGGGGCCCGATACGAGCAGTACTTC	CAISDPGGARYEQYF
TRBV29-1	TRBJ2-5	-	-	TGCAGCATCCGAGCAGACGGGGAGACCCAGTACTTC	CSIRADGETQYF
TRBV28	TRBJ1-2	TRBD1	few	TGTGCCAGCAGACCACAGGGGGCATTTAACTATGGCTACACCTTC	CASRPQGAFNYGYTF
TRBV4-3	TRBJ2-7	TRBD2	few	TGCGCCAGCAGCTTTCGACTAGCGGGCTCAGCCGAGCAGTACTTC	CASSFRLAGSAEQYF
TRBV5-1	TRBJ1-2	TRBD1	-	TGCGCCAGCAGGTGGGACAGCCCATATGGCCACACCTTC	CASRWDSPYGHTF
TRBV18	TRBJ1-6	-	few	TGTGCCAGCTCACCTCAGGGAAACAATTCACCCCTCCACTTT	CASSPQGNNSPLHF
TRBV10-2	TRBJ2-1	-	-	TGCGCCAGCAGCGAGAGGGGGGGGGCTAGAAATGAGCAGTTCTTC	CASSERGGARNEQFF
TRBV5-4	TRBJ2-3	TRBD2	-	TGTGCCACACTTCTAGCGGGAGGAGATACGCAGTATTTT	CATLLAGGDTQYF
TRBV6-1	TRBJ2-3	-	-	TGTGCCAGCAGTCGACAGACTAGCACAGATACGCAGTATTTT	CASSRQTSTDTQYF
TRBV7-9	TRBJ2-6	TRBD2	-	TGTGCCAGCAGCTTCCTGACTAGCGGGAGCTCTGGGGCCAACGTCCTGACTTTC	CASSFLTSGSSGANVLTF
TRBV7-6	TRBJ2-7	-	once	TGTGCCAGCAGCTTTGGGCAGGGGGGAGAGCAGTACTTC	CASSFGQGGEQYF
TRBV7-2	TRBJ2-1	-	few	TGTGCCAGCAGCTTGGTTCAGTTCAATGAGCAGTTCTTC	CASSLVQFNEQFF
TRBV5-1	TRBJ2-5	TRBD2	-	TGCGCCAGCAGCCCGGGACTAGCGGGCGACGGGGAGACCCAGTACTTC	CASSPGLAGDGETQYF
TRBV7-2	TRBJ2-1	TRBD2	-	TGTGCCAGCAGCTTAGGGGGCGGCGGGAGTCGGGTAGGGAATGAGCAGTTCTTC	CASSLGGGGSRVGNEQFF
TRBV5-1	TRBJ2-7	TRBD2	once	TGCGCCAGCAGCATCCATCTAGCGGCCCCCTCCTACGAGCAGTACTTC	CASSIHLAAPSYEQYF
TRBV6-6	TRBJ1-2	-	few	TGTGCCAGCAGTTATTGGGCAGAGCCCTATGGCTACACCTTC	CASSYWAEPYGYTF
TRBV7-2	TRBJ2-7	TRBD2	-	TGTGCCAGCAGCTTCGGACTAGGTCCCTACGAGCAGTACTTC	CASSFGLGPYEQYF
TRBV19	TRBJ2-2	-	-	TGTGCCAGTAGTATAGCCGGGACTGCCGGGGACGGGGAGCTGTTTTTT	CASSIAGTAGDGELFF
TRBV7-2	TRBJ2-5	-	-	TGTGCCAGCAGCTTCTCGAACTACCAAGAGACCCAGTACTTC	CASSFSNYQETQYF
TRBV10-2	TRBJ2-5	TRBD2	-	TGCGCCAGCAGAGCGGGGCACCAAGAGACCCAGTACTTC	CASRAGHQETQYF
TRBV19	TRBJ2-5	TRBD1	-	TGTGCCAGTAGTTCTTGGACAGGGGAATGGGAGACCCAGTACTTC	CASSSWTGEWETQYF
TRBV19	TRBJ2-1	-	-	TGTGCCAGTAGTATCCAGGGTGGAAATGAGCAGTTCTTC	CASSIQGGNEQFF
TRBV18	TRBJ1-4	TRBD1	-	TGTGCCAGCTCACCACCTTGGACAGGGGATGAAAAACTGTTTTTT	CASSPPWTGDEKLFF
TRBV2	TRBJ1-3	-	-	TGTGCCAGCAGTGAACAGAAATCCTCTGGAAACACCATATATTTT	CASSEQKSSGNTIYF
TRBV7-6	TRBJ2-1	-	-	TGTGCCAGCAGCCCGGAGACGCGACTCAATGAGCAGTTCTTC	CASSPETRLNEQFF
TRBV6-6	TRBJ2-4	TRBD1	-	TGTGCCAGCAGTTACGGGACAGGGGCGAACATTCAGTACTTC	CASSYGTGANIQYF